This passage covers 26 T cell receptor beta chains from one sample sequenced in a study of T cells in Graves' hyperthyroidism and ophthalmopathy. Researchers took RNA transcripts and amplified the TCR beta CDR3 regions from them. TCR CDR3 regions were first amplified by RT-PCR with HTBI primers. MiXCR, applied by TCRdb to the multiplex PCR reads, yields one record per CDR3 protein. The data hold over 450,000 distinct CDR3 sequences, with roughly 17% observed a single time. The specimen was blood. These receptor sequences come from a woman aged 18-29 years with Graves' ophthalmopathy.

CDR3 in amino acids: CASSQDKYSEETQYF. As DNA, the CDR3 is TGTGCCAGCAGCCAAGACAAATATTCGGAAGAGACCCAGTACTTC. The gene calls are TRBV3-1 and TRBJ2-5, with D hard to call. Germline loops: CDR1 LGHDT, CDR2 YNNKEL (reference sequence). V lost 0 bases, J lost 3 bases, and 11 bases lay in between. This CDR3 spans 15 amino acids.

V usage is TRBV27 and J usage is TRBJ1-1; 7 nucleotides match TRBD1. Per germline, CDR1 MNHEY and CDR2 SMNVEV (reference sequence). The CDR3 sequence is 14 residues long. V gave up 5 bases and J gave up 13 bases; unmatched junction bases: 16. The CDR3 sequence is CASSPQGEGVGGFF. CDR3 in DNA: TGTGCCAGCAGTCCCCAGGGGGAGGGGGTTGGAGGTTTCTTT.

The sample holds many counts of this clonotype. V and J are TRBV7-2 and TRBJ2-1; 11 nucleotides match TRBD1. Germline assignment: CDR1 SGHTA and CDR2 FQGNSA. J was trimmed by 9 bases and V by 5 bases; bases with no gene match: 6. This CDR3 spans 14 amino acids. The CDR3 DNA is TGTGCCAGCAGCGTCGGACAGGGGGCGCGTGAGCAGTTCTTC. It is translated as CASSVGQGAREQFF.

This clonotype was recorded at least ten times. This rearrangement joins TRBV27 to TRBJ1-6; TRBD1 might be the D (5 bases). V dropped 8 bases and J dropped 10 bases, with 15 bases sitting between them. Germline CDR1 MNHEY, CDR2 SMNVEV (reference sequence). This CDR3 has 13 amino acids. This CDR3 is CASRFRENSPLHF. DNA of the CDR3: TGTGCCAGCCGGTTCAGGGAGAACTCACCCCTCCACTTT.

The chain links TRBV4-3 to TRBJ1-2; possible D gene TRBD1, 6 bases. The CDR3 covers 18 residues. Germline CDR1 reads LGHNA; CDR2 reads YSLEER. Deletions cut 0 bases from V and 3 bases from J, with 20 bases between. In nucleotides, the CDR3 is TGCGCCAGCAGCCAAGAATCATTTCGGGCAGGGGCACACTATGGCTACACCTTC. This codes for CASSQESFRAGAHYGYTF.

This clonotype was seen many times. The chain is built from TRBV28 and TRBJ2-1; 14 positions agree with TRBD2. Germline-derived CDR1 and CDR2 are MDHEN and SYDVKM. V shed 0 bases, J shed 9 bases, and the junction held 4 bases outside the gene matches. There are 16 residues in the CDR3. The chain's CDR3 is CASSLWTSGREVEQFF. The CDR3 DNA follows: TGTGCCAGCAGTTTATGGACTAGCGGGAGGGAAGTTGAGCAGTTCTTC.

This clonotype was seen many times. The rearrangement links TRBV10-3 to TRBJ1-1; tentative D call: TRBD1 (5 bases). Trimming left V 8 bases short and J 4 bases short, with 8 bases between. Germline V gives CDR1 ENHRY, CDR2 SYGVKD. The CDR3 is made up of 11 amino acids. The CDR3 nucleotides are TGTGCCATCTCGGGGGGCACTGAAGCTTTCTTT. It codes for CAISGGTEAFF.

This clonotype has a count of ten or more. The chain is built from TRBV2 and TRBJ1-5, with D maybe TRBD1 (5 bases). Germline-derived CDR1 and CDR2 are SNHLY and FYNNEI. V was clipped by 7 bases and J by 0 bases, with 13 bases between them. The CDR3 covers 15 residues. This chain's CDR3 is CASTFDSLSNQPQHF. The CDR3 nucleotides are TGTGCCAGCACCTTCGACAGTCTTAGCAATCAGCCCCAGCATTTT. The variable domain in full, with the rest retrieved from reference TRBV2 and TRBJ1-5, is EPEVTQTPSHQVTQMGQEVILRCVPISNHLYFYWYRQILGQKVEFLVSFYNNEISEKSEIFDDQFSVERPDGSNFTLKIRSTKLEDSAMYFCASTFDSLSNQPQHFGDGTRLSIL.

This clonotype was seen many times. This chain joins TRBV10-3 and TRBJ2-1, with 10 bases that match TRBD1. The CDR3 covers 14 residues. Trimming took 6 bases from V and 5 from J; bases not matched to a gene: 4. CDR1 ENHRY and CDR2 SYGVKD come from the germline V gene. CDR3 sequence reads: CAIRGQGRNNEQFF. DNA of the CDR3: TGTGCCATCAGGGGACAGGGGCGGAACAATGAGCAGTTCTTC.

Here the CDR3 reads CATSRDRGLTNQPQHF. The CDR3 DNA follows: TGTGCCACCAGCAGAGATAGGGGCCTTACAAATCAGCCCCAGCATTTT. This chain connects TRBV15 to TRBJ1-5; D perhaps matches TRBD1 (5 bases). Trimming cost V 0 bases and J 4 bases, with 13 bases left between them. Germline V gene lookup returns CDR1 LNHNV and CDR2 YYDKDF (reference sequence). This CDR3 comprises 16 residues.

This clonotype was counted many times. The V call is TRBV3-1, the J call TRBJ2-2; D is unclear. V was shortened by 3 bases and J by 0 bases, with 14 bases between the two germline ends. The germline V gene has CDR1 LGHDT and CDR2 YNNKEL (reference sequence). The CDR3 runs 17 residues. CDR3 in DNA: TGTGCCAGCAGCCAGGACCTTGGCGGTACGAACACCGGGGAGCTGTTTTTT. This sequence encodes CASSQDLGGTNTGELFF.

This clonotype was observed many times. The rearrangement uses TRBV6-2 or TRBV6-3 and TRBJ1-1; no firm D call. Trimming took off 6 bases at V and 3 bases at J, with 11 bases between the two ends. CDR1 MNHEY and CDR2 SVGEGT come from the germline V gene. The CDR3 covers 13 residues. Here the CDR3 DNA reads TGTGCCAGCAGGGGAGCTGAGGACACTGAAGCTTTCTTT. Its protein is CASRGAEDTEAFF.

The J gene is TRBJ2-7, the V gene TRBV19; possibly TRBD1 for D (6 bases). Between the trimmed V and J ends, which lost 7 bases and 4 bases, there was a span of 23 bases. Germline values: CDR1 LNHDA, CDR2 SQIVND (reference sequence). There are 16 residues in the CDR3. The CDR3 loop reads CASTTVGTTGSYEQYF. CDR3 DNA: TGTGCCAGTACCACGGTGGGGACAACGGGATCTTACGAGCAGTACTTC.

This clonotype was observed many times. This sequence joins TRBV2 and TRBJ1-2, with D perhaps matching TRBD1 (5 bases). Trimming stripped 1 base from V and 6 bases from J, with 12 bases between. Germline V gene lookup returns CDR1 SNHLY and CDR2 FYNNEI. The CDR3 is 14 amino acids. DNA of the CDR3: TGTGCCAGCAGTGAAGTACCCAGGGCGGATGGCTACACCTTC. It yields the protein CASSEVPRADGYTF.

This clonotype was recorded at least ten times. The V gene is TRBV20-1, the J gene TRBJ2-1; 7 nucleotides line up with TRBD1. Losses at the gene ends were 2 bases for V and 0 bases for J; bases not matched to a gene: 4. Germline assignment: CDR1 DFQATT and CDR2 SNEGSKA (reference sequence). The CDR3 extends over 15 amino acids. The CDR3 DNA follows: TGCAGTGCTAGAAAGGGACAGTACTCCTACAATGAGCAGTTCTTC. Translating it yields CSARKGQYSYNEQFF.

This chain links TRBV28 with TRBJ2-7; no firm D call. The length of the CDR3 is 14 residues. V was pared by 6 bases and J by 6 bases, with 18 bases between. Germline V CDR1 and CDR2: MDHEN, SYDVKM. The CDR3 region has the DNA TGTGCCAGCAGGACGACGGGCCTCCCCTCCGAGCAGTACTTC. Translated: CASRTTGLPSEQYF. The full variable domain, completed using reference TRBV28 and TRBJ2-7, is DVKVTQSSRYLVKRTGEKVFLECVQDMDHENMFWYRQDPGLGLRLIYFSYDVKMKEKGDIPEGYSVSREKKERFSLILESASTNQTSMYLCASRTTGLPSEQYFGPGTRLTVT.

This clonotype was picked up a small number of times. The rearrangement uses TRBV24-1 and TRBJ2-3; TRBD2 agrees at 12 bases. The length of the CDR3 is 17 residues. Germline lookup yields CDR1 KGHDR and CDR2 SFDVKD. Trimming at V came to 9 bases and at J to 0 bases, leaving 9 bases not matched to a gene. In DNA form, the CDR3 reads TGTGCCACCGGAGAGACTAGCGGGGGAACTAGCACAGATACGCAGTATTTT. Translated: CATGETSGGTSTDTQYF.

This chain's CDR3 is CASSYRNSYEQYF. The CDR3 bases are TGCGCCAGCAGCTATCGGAACTCCTACGAGCAGTACTTC. This sequence joins TRBV5-1 and TRBJ2-7; D is unclear. V lost 3 bases, J lost 0 bases, and 7 bases lay in between. Germline loops: CDR1 SGHRS, CDR2 YFSETQ. This CDR3 is built from 13 residues. Complete variable domain (other parts from reference TRBV5-1 and TRBJ2-7): KAGVTQTPRYLIKTRGQQVTLSCSPISGHRSVSWYQQTPGQGLQFLFEYFSETQRNKGNFPGRFSGRQFSNSRSEMNVSTLELGDSALYLCASSYRNSYEQYFGPGTRLTVT.

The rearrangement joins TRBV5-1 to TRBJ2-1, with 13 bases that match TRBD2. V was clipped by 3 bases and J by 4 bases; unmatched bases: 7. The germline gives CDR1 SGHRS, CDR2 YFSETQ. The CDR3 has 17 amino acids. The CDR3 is CASSSGLAGPAYNEQFF. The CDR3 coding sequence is TGCGCCAGCAGCTCGGGACTAGCGGGACCGGCGTACAATGAGCAGTTCTTC.

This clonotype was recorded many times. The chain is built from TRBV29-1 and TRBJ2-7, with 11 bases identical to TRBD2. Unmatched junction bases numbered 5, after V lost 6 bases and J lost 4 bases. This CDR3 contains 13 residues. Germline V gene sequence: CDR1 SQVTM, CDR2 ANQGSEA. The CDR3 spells CSVLAGGPYEQYF. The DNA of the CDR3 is TGCAGCGTCTTAGCGGGAGGGCCTTACGAGCAGTACTTC.

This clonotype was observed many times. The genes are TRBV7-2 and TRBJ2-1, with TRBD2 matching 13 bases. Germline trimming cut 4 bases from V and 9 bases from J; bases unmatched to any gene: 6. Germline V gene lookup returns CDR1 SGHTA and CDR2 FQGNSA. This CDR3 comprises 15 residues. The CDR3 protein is CASSSTSGGRGEQFF. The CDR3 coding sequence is TGTGCCAGCAGCTCGACTAGCGGGGGGAGGGGTGAGCAGTTCTTC.

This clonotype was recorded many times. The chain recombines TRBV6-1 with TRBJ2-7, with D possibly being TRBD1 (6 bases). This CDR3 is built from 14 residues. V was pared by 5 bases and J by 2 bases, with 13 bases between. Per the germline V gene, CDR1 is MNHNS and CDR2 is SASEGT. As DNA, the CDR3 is TGTGCCAGCAGTCCAGACAGGAAGACCTACGAGCAGTACTTC. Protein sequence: CASSPDRKTYEQYF.

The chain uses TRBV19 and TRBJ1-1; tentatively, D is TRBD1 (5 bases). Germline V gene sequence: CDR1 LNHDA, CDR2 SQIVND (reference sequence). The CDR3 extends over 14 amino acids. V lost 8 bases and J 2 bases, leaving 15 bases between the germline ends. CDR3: CASLRGPGNTEAFF. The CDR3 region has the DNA TGTGCCAGTTTGAGGGGACCGGGTAACACTGAAGCTTTCTTT.

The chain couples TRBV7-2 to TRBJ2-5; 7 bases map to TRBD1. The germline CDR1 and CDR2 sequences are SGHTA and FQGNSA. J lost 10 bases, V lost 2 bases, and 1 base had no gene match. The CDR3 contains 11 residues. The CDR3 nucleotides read TGTGCCAGCAGCTTAAGGGGGCACCAGTACTTC. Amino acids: CASSLRGHQYF.

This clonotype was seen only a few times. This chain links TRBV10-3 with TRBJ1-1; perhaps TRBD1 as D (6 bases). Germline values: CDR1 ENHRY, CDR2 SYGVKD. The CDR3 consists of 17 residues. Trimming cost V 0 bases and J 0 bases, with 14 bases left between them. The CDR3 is CAISESTGFSMNTEAFF. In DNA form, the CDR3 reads TGTGCCATCAGTGAGTCAACAGGGTTTAGTATGAACACTGAAGCTTTCTTT.

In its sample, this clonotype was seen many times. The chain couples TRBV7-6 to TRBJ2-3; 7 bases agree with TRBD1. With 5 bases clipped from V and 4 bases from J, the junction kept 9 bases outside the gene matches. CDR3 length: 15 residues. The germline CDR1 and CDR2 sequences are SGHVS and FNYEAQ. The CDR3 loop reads CASSLRRQGADTQYF. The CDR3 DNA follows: TGTGCCAGCAGCCTTAGGAGACAGGGAGCAGATACGCAGTATTTT.